This TCR beta chain was retrieved from a study of cytomegalovirus exposure and HLA in healthy donors. This clone showed up just a few times. Losses at the gene ends were 6 bases for V and 2 bases for J; bases not matched to a gene: 6. Germline values: CDR1 MNHNS, CDR2 SASEGT. The CDR3 has 15 residues. The PCR employed 60 Vbeta primers together with 13 Jbeta primers. The method was immunoSEQ multiplex PCR; TCRdb's version includes in-frame clones alone and lacks a portion of them. The sample contains approximately 89,000 clones, about 75% of which appear only once. The chain recombines TRBV6-1 with TRBJ2-7; 11 bases map to TRBD2. This receptor was identified in a man younger than 45 in good health and CMV-seropositive. The sequenced material came from PBMCs. CDR3 bases: TGTGCCAGCAGCCTCAGGACTAGCGGGCCCTACGAGCAGTACTTC. Protein sequence: CASSLRTSGPYEQYF.